The rows below give T cell receptor beta chains drawn from one sample of a study of PD-1 blockade in classical Hodgkin lymphoma. Method: immunoSEQ multiplex PCR; TCRdb's copy keeps in-frame clones and lacks some. Here the sample spans about 61,000 clones, 85% to 90% being singletons. Sequenced material: peripheral blood mononuclear cells (PBMCs), taken at baseline. The receptors come from a human donor with classical Hodgkin lymphoma. CDR3s include the opening cysteine and the closing phenylalanine or tryptophan. The D gene is left open where the match is weak. Expanded clones get a size class; other rows say once, few or many, or leave the size out.

>TRBJ1-5|TRBD1|-|TRBV11-2
TGTGCCAGCAGCTATGGAAGGGGGCGGAATCAGCCCCAGCATTTT
CASSYGRGRNQPQHF
>TRBJ2-7|-|once|TRBV7-2
TGTGCCAGCAGCTTAACAGTGGGGGTATACGAGCAGTACTTC
CASSLTVGVYEQYF
>TRBJ1-3|-|-|TRBV6-6
TGTGCCATCGGACAGCCTGGAAACACCATATATTTT
CAIGQPGNTIYF
>TRBJ1-1|-|-|TRBV11-2
TGTGCCTGCCAGAGGAACACTGAAGCTTTCTTT
CACQRNTEAFF
>TRBJ2-3|TRBD1|-|TRBV18
TGTGCCAGCTCACCACAACGTCCGGGACAGGGAGCAGGGAATACGCAGTATTTT
CASSPQRPGQGAGNTQYF
>TRBJ2-3|-|-|TRBV6-5
TGTGCCAGCAGTTACGGGGGAACGGAAAGCACAGATACGCAGTATTTT
CASSYGGTESTDTQYF
>TRBJ2-3|-|-|TRBV27
TGTGCCAGCAGTCTTAGACAAACAGATACGCAGTATTTT
CASSLRQTDTQYF
>TRBJ2-5|TRBD1|-|TRBV7-9
TGTGCCAGCAGCTGGGGACAGGGTGGAGAGACCCAGTACTTC
CASSWGQGGETQYF
>TRBJ2-7|-|-|TRBV11-2
TGTGCCAGCAGCTTAGGGAGGGGCTACGAGCAGTACTTC
CASSLGRGYEQYF
>TRBJ2-3|TRBD2|-|TRBV13
TGTGCCAGCAGCTTAGCCAAGCGGGGGGTGGGCACAGATACGCAGTATTTT
CASSLAKRGVGTDTQYF
>TRBJ2-2|-|-|TRBV14
TGTGCCAGCAGCCAAAGCCCCTACAGGGCTGGCGGGGAGCTGTTTTTT
CASSQSPYRAGGELFF
>TRBJ2-7|-|-|TRBV7-9
TGTGCCAGCAGCGCCCTCGCAACGCAGCTCTACGAGCAGTACTTC
CASSALATQLYEQYF
>TRBJ2-5|-|-|TRBV5-1
TGCGCCAGCAGCTTGGAAGCAGGCTGGTGGGAAGAGACCCAGTACTTC
CASSLEAGWWEETQYF
>TRBJ2-3|TRBD1|-|TRBV2
TGTGCCAGCAGTGTTGGGGGACAGACCCCAGATACGCAGTATTTT
CASSVGGQTPDTQYF
>TRBJ2-5|TRBD2|-|TRBV30
TGTGCCTGGGCCGGGGGGGTACAAGAGACCCAGTACTTC
CAWAGGVQETQYF
>TRBJ1-5|-|-|TRBV27
TGTGCCAGCAGCCATCTCAGGGAGAGCAATCAGCCCCAGCATTTT
CASSHLRESNQPQHF
>TRBJ2-3|TRBD2|-|TRBV4-1
TGCGCCAGCAGCCAGGCCCCGGGCGGGGGGGCTGATACGCAGTATTTT
CASSQAPGGGADTQYF
>TRBJ2-6|TRBD1|-|TRBV9
TGTGCCAGCAGCGGGGGACAGTTCCTGTACTCTGGGGCCAACGTCCTGACTTTC
CASSGGQFLYSGANVLTF
>TRBJ2-5|-|-|TRBV5-8
TGTGCCAGCGCCTCCTTACAAGGGGAAGAGACCCAGTACTTC
CASASLQGEETQYF
>TRBJ1-1|-|few|TRBV25-1
TGTGCCAGCAGTTTAGCCACTGAAGCTTTCTTT
CASSLATEAFF
>TRBJ2-6|-|-|TRBV11-2
TGTGCCAGCAGCTTAGTGGAGTTGACAGTTGCTGGGGCCAACGTCCTGACTTTC
CASSLVELTVAGANVLTF
>TRBJ1-5|-|-|TRBV7-9
TGTGCCAGCAGCTTGGACACCCTAGGGCAGCCCCAGCATTTT
CASSLDTLGQPQHF
>TRBJ1-1|-|-|TRBV13
TGTGCCAGCAGCTCACAAGTTATGAAAGCTTTCTTT
CASSSQVMKAFF
>TRBJ2-5|-|-|TRBV2
TGTGCCAGCCTGTCGGGGGAGACCCAGTACTTC
CASLSGETQYF
>TRBJ2-7|-|-|TRBV5-1
TGCGCCAGCAGCGGGCCTCCATCAGGCGAGCAGTACTTC
CASSGPPSGEQYF
>TRBJ1-4|-|once|TRBV5-6
TGTGCCAGCAGCTCCCTTGGACTGGATGAAAAACTGTTTTTT
CASSSLGLDEKLFF
>TRBJ1-1|-|-|TRBV4-2
TGTGCCAGCAGCCAGGATAGACACATAAACACTGAAGCTTTCTTT
CASSQDRHINTEAFF
>TRBJ2-1|TRBD1|-|TRBV7-6
TGTGCCAGCAGCCTATTCCCCGGGACAGGGGGCGATGAGCAGTTCTTC
CASSLFPGTGGDEQFF
>TRBJ2-1|-|-|TRBV19
TGTGCCACAGCTTCCGGGCCACGACAAGATGAGCAGTTCTTC
CATASGPRQDEQFF
>TRBJ2-7|TRBD2|-|TRBV5-4
TGTGCCAGCAGCCACGGGGCTAGCGGTGCCTACGAGCAGTACTTC
CASSHGASGAYEQYF
>TRBJ2-7|-|few|TRBV5-1
TGCGCCAGCAGCTTGGCTGACGATTACGAGCAGTACTTC
CASSLADDYEQYF
>TRBJ2-7|TRBD1|-|TRBV29-1
TGCAGCGTGTCCCGGGACAGGGTTCGCGAGCAGTACTTC
CSVSRDRVREQYF
>TRBJ1-3|-|-|TRBV27
TGTGCCAGCAGTTTAAGCTCTGGAAACACCATATATTTT
CASSLSSGNTIYF
>TRBJ1-6|TRBD1|-|TRBV10-3
TGTGCCATCAGGGACAGGGAAGGTTCACCCCTCCACTTT
CAIRDREGSPLHF
>TRBJ2-7|-|once|TRBV7-9
TGTGCCAGCAGCTTAGCGGGGGGCGAGCAGTACTTC
CASSLAGGEQYF
>TRBJ1-6|TRBD1|-|TRBV19
TGTGCCAGTAGTGGACAGGGCACTTCACCCCTCCACTTT
CASSGQGTSPLHF
>TRBJ2-7|-|-|TRBV4-2
TGTGCCAGCAGCCAAGAGCCGGACGGCTACGAGCAGTACTTC
CASSQEPDGYEQYF
>TRBJ1-1|-|-|TRBV4-1
TGCGCCAGCAGCCAGGCGCTAACAACGAACACTGAAGCTTTCTTT
CASSQALTTNTEAFF
>TRBJ1-2|-|once|TRBV6-5
TGTGCCAGCAGTTACGGGATTGGGGGCTACACCTTC
CASSYGIGGYTF
>TRBJ1-6|-|-|TRBV2
TGTGCCAGCAGTGAATGGGACTCTTCACCCCTCCACTTT
CASSEWDSSPLHF
>TRBJ1-2|-|-|TRBV27
TGTGCCAGCAGTCCAAAACGACAGGTTGTGGGCTACACCTTC
CASSPKRQVVGYTF
>TRBJ1-1|-|-|TRBV5-1
TGCGTCAGCAGCTTGGTACTGTCCTCCACTGAAGCTTTCTTT
CVSSLVLSSTEAFF